The clone carrying this T cell receptor (beta chain) was found a few times. Its cognate antigen is unknown. This sample was taken from a study of beta chain features in type 1 diabetes. Expressed TCRB transcripts were sequenced because the isolated RNA had all been reverse transcribed beforehand. The read count averaged about 3.57 million across naive, central memory and regulatory T cell samples. Profiled with immunoSEQ multiplex PCR; TCRdb holds only in-frame clones, not every one. This table has 300,000 to 350,000 clones, approximately 10% appearing once. Findings and caveats of the study: Significant though moderate, a shortening of TCRB CDR3s appeared in all four CD4+ subsets of Type 1 diabetes patients. TCRB rearrangement may or may not be influenced by HLA type; here this remained unresolved. A closer apparent resemblance between naive, central memory and Treg TCRB repertoires was seen in patients than in healthy donors.

Trimming at V came to 5 bases and at J to 12 bases, leaving 4 bases not matched to a gene. CDR3 length: 11 amino acids. Looked up from germline, CDR1 is DFQATT and CDR2 is SNEGSKA (reference sequence). This sequence was found in a man under 40 with type 1 diabetes. The V gene is TRBV20-1, the J gene TRBJ1-6; 7 nucleotides align to TRBD1. The sequencing sample was made of central memory CD4+ T cells from blood. The DNA of the CDR3 is TGCAGTGCTCTCGCAGGGGGACCCCTCCACTTT. Protein product: CSALAGGPLHF.